This TCR beta chain emerged from a study of T-cell reconstitution after alpha-beta-depleted transplantation in children. V lost 6 bases, J lost 6 bases, and 8 bases lay in between. The length of the CDR3 is 11 residues. Germline loops: CDR1 SQVTM, CDR2 ANQGSEA. This clonotype was counted many times. Researchers prepared the TCRbeta library using unique molecular identifiers, the study reports. TCRdb ran MiXCR on the PCR reads and lists one entry per CDR3 protein. The sample includes about 610,000 distinct CDR3 sequences, about 11% of them seen just once. V and J are TRBV29-1 and TRBJ2-2; D call uncertain. This receptor was identified in a human donor who donated a stem cell graft to a child with acute myeloid leukemia. The specimen was PBMCs from the stem cell graft donor, collected from the stem cell graft. CDR3 sequence: CSVGSAGELFF. The CDR3 nucleotides read TGCAGCGTGGGATCGGCCGGGGAGCTGTTTTTT.